The 10 T cell receptor beta chains below come from one sample, sequenced in a study of T cell repertoires in cytomegalovirus infection. TCRdb analysed the reads with MiXCR anew, one entry per CDR3 protein. The repertoire consists of 54,000 or so distinct CDR3 sequences, with approximately 36% occurring once and the leading ten covering 65% to 80%. For these receptors, no antigen is known. Specimen: PBMCs, sequenced either directly or after in vitro stimulation (not recorded which). The receptors here all came from a human donor in good health (CMV status not recorded). Some clones in this sample may be carry-over from other donors' samples.

V and J are TRBV7-8 and TRBJ2-5; TRBD2 matches 9 bases. Trimming at V came to 8 bases and at J to 4 bases, leaving 14 bases not matched to a gene. The CDR3 consists of 16 residues. Germline loops: CDR1 SGHVS, CDR2 FQNEAQ. This chain's CDR3 is CASLYHSGSLGETQYF. The CDR3 DNA reads as TGTGCCAGCCTATACCATAGCGGGAGCCTTGGAGAGACCCAGTACTTC.

This chain joins TRBV20-1 and TRBJ1-5; TRBD1 matches at 7 bases. CDR1 and CDR2 (germline): DFQATT, SNEGSKA (reference sequence). This CDR3 region has 13 residues. The J segment lost 3 bases and the V segment lost 5 bases, leaving 4 bases of the junction unmatched. Here the CDR3 reads CSARQGINQPQHF. The CDR3 bases are TGCAGTGCTCGACAGGGAATCAATCAGCCCCAGCATTTT.

This clonotype came up a few times. The rearrangement links TRBV10-3 to TRBJ1-6; no definite D call. CDR1 is ENHRY, CDR2 SYGVKD, per germline. V lost 6 bases and J 9 bases, leaving 18 bases between the germline ends. CDR3 length: 15 amino acids. CDR3 coding DNA: TGTGCCATCAGCGGCCCCCCGGGCCTGGGTTCACCCCTCCACTTT. It is translated as CAISGPPGLGSPLHF.

CDR3 coding DNA: TGTGCCAGCTCCGGCTTCCACGAGCAGTACTTC. Protein sequence: CASSGFHEQYF. The chain combines TRBV2 with TRBJ2-7; no reliable D call. The CDR3 is 11 amino acids. V was cut by 8 bases and J by 5 bases, with 10 bases left in between. CDR1 is SNHLY, CDR2 FYNNEI, per germline.

The CDR3 reads CATRGAHYEQFF. The CDR3 nucleotides read TGTGCCACTCGGGGGGCTCACTATGAGCAGTTCTTC. The V and J genes are TRBV7-2 and TRBJ2-1; a weak D match, TRBD2 (7 bases). V dropped 10 bases and J dropped 8 bases, with 15 bases sitting between them. The CDR3 consists of 12 residues. Germline CDR1 is SGHTA and CDR2 is FQGNSA.

This chain uses TRBV7-2 with TRBJ1-1; perhaps TRBD1 as D (5 bases). Germline lookup yields CDR1 SGHTA and CDR2 FQGNSA. The CDR3 length is 14 residues. V was cut by 2 bases and J by 5 bases, with 12 bases left in between. CDR3 loop: CASSLKRGGTEAFF. The DNA of the CDR3 is TGTGCCAGCAGCTTAAAGAGGGGTGGGACTGAAGCTTTCTTT.

The V call is TRBV29-1, the J call TRBJ2-3; no clear D. This CDR3 is built from 11 residues. V was trimmed by 5 bases and J by 0 bases, leaving 3 bases between them. The V gene's germline CDR1 is SQVTM and CDR2 ANQGSEA. CDR3 sequence: CSVQSTDTQYF. The CDR3 DNA follows: TGCAGCGTTCAGAGCACAGATACGCAGTATTTT.

This rearrangement joins TRBV7-2 to TRBJ1-1, with a weak D call TRBD1 (5 bases). The germline V and J ends were trimmed by 5 bases and 5 bases, with 15 bases remaining between them. In germline, CDR1 is SGHTA, CDR2 FQGNSA. This CDR3 comprises 14 residues. As DNA, the CDR3 is TGTGCCAGCAGCCCCGGGGGGGAGTGGACTGAAGCTTTCTTT. Its protein is CASSPGGEWTEAFF.

V and J are TRBV14 and TRBJ2-1; TRBD1 matches 9 bases. There are 15 residues in the CDR3. Germline loops: CDR1 SGHDN, CDR2 FVKESK. The junction had 3 bases not matched to a gene; V was cut back by 1 base and J by 5 bases. Here the CDR3 reads CASSQGDRENNEQFF. CDR3 coding DNA: TGTGCCAGCAGCCAAGGGGACAGGGAGAACAATGAGCAGTTCTTC.

The CDR3 region is CASSYGRDRGLPQHF. CDR3 sequence (DNA): TGTGCCAGCAGTTACGGCCGGGACAGGGGCTTGCCCCAGCATTTT. This chain links TRBV6-5 with TRBJ1-5, with 10 bases identical to TRBD1. This CDR3 has 15 amino acids. The J segment lost 9 bases and the V segment lost 2 bases, leaving 7 bases of the junction unmatched. Germline V CDR1 and CDR2: MNHEY, SVGAGI.